This T cell receptor beta chain is drawn from a study of cytomegalovirus exposure and HLA in healthy donors. General study findings and limits: Analysis was carried out at a later point, and it linked a missense DCLRE1C variant to TCR beta V- and J-gene trimming. The study listed approximately 170 cytomegalovirus-associated TCR beta chains.

Note on this clone: Its antigen is undetermined.

After removal of 3 bases from V and 4 bases from J, the junction contained 7 bases not matched to a gene. This CDR3 contains 15 residues. Per the germline V gene, CDR1 is MGHDK and CDR2 is SYGVNS. 60 Vbeta and 13 Jbeta primers were used in PCR. Authors' processing steps: There were around 78 million unique TCR beta chains by a later count, and some 10 million of them were shared. The assay was immunoSEQ multiplex PCR, and TCRdb's table has in-frame clones only and misses some. The V and J calls and clone size were taken over from that table, and D and trimming were inferred from the DNA. The repertoire holds some 94,000 clones, with 69% as singletons.

The chain carries TRBV25-1 and TRBJ1-2, with TRBD1 matching over 8 bases. This clonotype originated in a man in his fifties in good health and CMV-seronegative. Sequencing was carried out using PBMCs. This CDR3 reads CASSESQGAGYGYTF. The CDR3, as DNA: TGTGCCAGCAGTGAGTCCCAGGGGGCCGGCTATGGCTACACCTTC.